This is a list of T cell receptor beta chains from one sample in a study. TCRdb reprocessed the RT-PCR reads with MiXCR, giving one entry per CDR3 protein. The table lists about 700,000 distinct CDR3 sequences, 13% to 15% of them singletons. The sample was memory CD4+ T cells from blood. The receptors shown here come from a female donor in good health, serving as a healthy control. Each CDR3 is given without its conserved first and last residue.

J gene: TRBJ2-1; V gene: TRBV5-1; CDR3 length: 11; CDR3 protein: ASGLAGYNEQF
J gene: TRBJ2-7; V gene: TRBV20-1; CDR3 length: 13; CDR3 protein: SASAPDRTSYEQY
J gene: TRBJ1-5; V gene: TRBV7-9; CDR3 length: 11; CDR3 protein: ASSPGARTPQH
J gene: TRBJ2-3; V gene: TRBV7-3; CDR3 length: 10; CDR3 protein: ASSSGQGSQY
J gene: TRBJ1-1; V gene: TRBV6-6; CDR3 length: 11; CDR3 protein: ASSYDRTTEAF
J gene: TRBJ1-5; V gene: TRBV24-1; CDR3 length: 12; CDR3 protein: ATSSTGTHQPQH
J gene: TRBJ1-5; V gene: TRBV10-3; CDR3 length: 14; CDR3 protein: AISEQGTRGGQPQH
J gene: TRBJ1-1; V gene: TRBV7-2; CDR3 length: 12; CDR3 protein: ASSKQGDSFEAF
J gene: TRBJ2-3; V gene: TRBV20-1; CDR3 length: 14; CDR3 protein: SATTETSGERGTQY
J gene: TRBJ2-7; V gene: TRBV20-1; CDR3 length: 14; CDR3 protein: SARVHWAGSAYEQY
J gene: TRBJ1-2; V gene: TRBV27; CDR3 length: 12; CDR3 protein: ASSFNTGNYGYT
J gene: TRBJ2-1; V gene: TRBV5-5; CDR3 length: 13; CDR3 protein: ASNLGTSSYNEQF
J gene: TRBJ2-2; V gene: TRBV20-1; CDR3 length: 13; CDR3 protein: SARDRGDQTGELF
J gene: TRBJ2-7; V gene: TRBV28; CDR3 length: 16; CDR3 protein: ASSSLITSGRPDLEQY
J gene: TRBJ2-2; V gene: TRBV7-7; CDR3 length: 14; CDR3 protein: ASRDTSGSHTGELF
J gene: TRBJ1-5; V gene: TRBV20-1; CDR3 length: 14; CDR3 protein: SASRAGGAFSQPQH
J gene: TRBJ2-3; V gene: TRBV5-1; CDR3 length: 14; CDR3 protein: ASKLTSGLVSDTQY
J gene: TRBJ2-7; V gene: TRBV4-1; CDR3 length: 14; CDR3 protein: ASSPPWGTGNHEQY
J gene: TRBJ1-4; V gene: TRBV4-2; CDR3 length: 13; CDR3 protein: ASSPYGSTNEKLF
J gene: TRBJ2-2; V gene: TRBV7-7; CDR3 length: 16; CDR3 protein: ASSLAGTSGLNTGELF
J gene: TRBJ2-7; V gene: TRBV7-2; CDR3 length: 11; CDR3 protein: ASSLEPSEGQY
J gene: TRBJ2-1; V gene: TRBV7-9; CDR3 length: 12; CDR3 protein: AVSPDTYYNEQF
J gene: TRBJ2-7; V gene: TRBV20-1; CDR3 length: 11; CDR3 protein: SAEIPPGPEQY
J gene: TRBJ2-1; V gene: TRBV18; CDR3 length: 13; CDR3 protein: ASREAQGAYNEQF
J gene: TRBJ1-2; V gene: TRBV7-2; CDR3 length: 12; CDR3 protein: ASSVGGGAYGYT
J gene: TRBJ1-6; V gene: TRBV21-1; CDR3 length: 13; CDR3 protein: ASSNGGGYNSPLH
J gene: TRBJ1-1; V gene: TRBV6-1; CDR3 length: 14; CDR3 protein: ASSEMVGIGGTEAF
J gene: TRBJ2-3; V gene: TRBV20-1; CDR3 length: 11; CDR3 protein: SSGTSGTDTQY
J gene: TRBJ2-7; V gene: TRBV19; CDR3 length: 14; CDR3 protein: ASSIGTSGQLEEQY